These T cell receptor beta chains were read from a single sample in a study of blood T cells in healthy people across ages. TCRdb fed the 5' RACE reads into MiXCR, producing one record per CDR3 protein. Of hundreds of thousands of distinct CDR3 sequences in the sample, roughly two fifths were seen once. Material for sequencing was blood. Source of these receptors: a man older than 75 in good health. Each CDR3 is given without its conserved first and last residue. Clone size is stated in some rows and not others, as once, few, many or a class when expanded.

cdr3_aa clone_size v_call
SAPTRSLAGGSYEQY many TRBV20-1
ASSPPPGAPDTQY few TRBV18
ASIKTAGGVETQY few TRBV6-5
ATSRVASIGNEQY . TRBV15
ASSVGRERETQY . TRBV5-1
ASSPVKAAEETQY . TRBV18
SAVGTSGTYNEQF . TRBV20-1
ASNNRDRRNTIY few TRBV12-3/TRBV12-4
SARDRVRASGTDTQY . TRBV20-1
ASSQRQLRTPLH few TRBV3-1
ASSFLPIYEQY few TRBV7-6
AWSVQGETQY few TRBV30
SADNRGPTETQY many TRBV20-1
ASDPQGGTDTQY few TRBV7-9
ASSQGSLYQPQH . TRBV9
ASTYGGGTEAF . TRBV6-5
ASSRRAGANVLA . TRBV7-2
ASSLPMAKNIQY . TRBV28
STGGGVPSTDTQY . TRBV20-1
ASSFLTGGGTGELF . TRBV27
ASFTGYNEQF once TRBV6-5
ASSESRRSYGYT few TRBV10-2
ASRYSSGGRLGEQY many TRBV6-6
ASTVEYIGEQY . TRBV7-9